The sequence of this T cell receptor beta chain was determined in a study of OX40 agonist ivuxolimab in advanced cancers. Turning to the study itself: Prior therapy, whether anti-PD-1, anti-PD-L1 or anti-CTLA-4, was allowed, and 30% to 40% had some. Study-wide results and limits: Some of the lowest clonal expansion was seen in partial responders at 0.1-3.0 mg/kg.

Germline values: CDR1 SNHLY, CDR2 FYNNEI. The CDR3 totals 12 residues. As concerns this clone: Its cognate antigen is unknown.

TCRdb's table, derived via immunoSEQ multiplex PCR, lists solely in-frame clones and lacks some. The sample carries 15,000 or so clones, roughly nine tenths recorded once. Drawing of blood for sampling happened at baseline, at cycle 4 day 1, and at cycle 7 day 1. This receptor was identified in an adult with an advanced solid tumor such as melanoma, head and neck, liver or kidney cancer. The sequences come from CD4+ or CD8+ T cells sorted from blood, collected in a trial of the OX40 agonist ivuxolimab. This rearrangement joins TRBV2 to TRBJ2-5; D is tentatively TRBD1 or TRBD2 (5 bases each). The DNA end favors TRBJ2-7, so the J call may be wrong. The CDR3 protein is CASKGTTYEQYF. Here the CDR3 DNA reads TGTGCCAGCAAGGGGACCACCTACGAGCAGTACTTC.